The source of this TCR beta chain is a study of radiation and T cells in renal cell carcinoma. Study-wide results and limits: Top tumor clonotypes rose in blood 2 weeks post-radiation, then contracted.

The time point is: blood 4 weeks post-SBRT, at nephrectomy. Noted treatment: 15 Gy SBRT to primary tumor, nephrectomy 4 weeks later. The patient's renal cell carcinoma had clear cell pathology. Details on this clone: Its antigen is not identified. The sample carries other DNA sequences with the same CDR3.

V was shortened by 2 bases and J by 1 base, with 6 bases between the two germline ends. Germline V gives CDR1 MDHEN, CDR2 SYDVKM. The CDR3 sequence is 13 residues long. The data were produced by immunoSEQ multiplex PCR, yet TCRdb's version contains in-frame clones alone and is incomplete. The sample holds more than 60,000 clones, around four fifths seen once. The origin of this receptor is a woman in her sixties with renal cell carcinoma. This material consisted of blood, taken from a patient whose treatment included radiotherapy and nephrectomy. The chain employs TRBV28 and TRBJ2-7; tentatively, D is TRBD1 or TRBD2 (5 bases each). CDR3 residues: CASSLGTSYEQYF. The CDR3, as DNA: TGTGCCAGCAGTTTAGGGACGTCCTACGAGCAGTACTTC.